The 31 T cell receptor beta chains in this list originate from one sample, sequenced in a study of T cells in localized non-small cell lung cancer. Generated by immunoSEQ multiplex PCR, the TCRdb table keeps only in-frame clones and is missing some. The sample has tens of thousands of clones, approximately 91% seen once. Material: peripheral blood, obtained before any cancer treatment. All receptors derive from a man between 35 and 75 years old with stage I lung adenocarcinoma.

The rearrangement uses TRBV27 and TRBJ2-7, with TRBD1 as a possible D gene (6 bases). Trimming took 10 bases from V and 3 from J, leaving 13 bases between them. The CDR3 loop spans 12 amino acids. Germline V gives CDR1 MNHEY, CDR2 SMNVEV (reference sequence). CDR3 in amino acids: CATDQGHYEQYF. The CDR3 DNA sequence: TGTGCCACCGACCAGGGACACTACGAGCAGTACTTC.

CDR3 in DNA: TGTGCCAGCAGTTTATATGGGGGGCCGGGCACTGAAGCTTTCTTT. Protein: CASSLYGGPGTEAFF. The gene calls are TRBV27 and TRBJ1-1, with D perhaps TRBD1 (6 bases). The germline V gene has CDR1 MNHEY and CDR2 SMNVEV (reference sequence). This CDR3 has 15 amino acids. Trimming removed 1 base from V and 4 bases from J, with 13 bases in between.

The chain couples TRBV28 to TRBJ2-1; D remains ambiguous. The CDR3 is 13 amino acids. V dropped 6 bases and J dropped 2 bases, with 8 bases sitting between them. Germline V gene sequence: CDR1 MDHEN, CDR2 SYDVKM. In DNA form, the CDR3 reads TGTGCCAGCAGCCCTCCCCCCTACAATGAGCAGTTCTTC. It is translated as CASSPPPYNEQFF.

This chain links TRBV10-3 with TRBJ1-4; D perhaps matches TRBD1 (6 bases). The V gene lost 6 bases and the J gene lost 4 bases, with 12 bases spanning the gap. CDR1 is ENHRY and CDR2 is SYGVKD in the germline V gene. The CDR3 is made up of 14 amino acids. CDR3: CAIRQGSDNEKLFF. CDR3 DNA sequence: TGTGCCATCAGACAGGGATCGGATAATGAAAAACTGTTTTTT.

Only a few counts were recorded for this clone. The CDR3 DNA reads as TGTGCCAGTCAGGTTACAGGGGGACAAGGCTACACCTTC. Protein product: CASQVTGGQGYTF. The chain uses TRBV19 and TRBJ1-2, with 8 bases matching TRBD1. CDR1 is LNHDA, CDR2 SQIVND, per germline (reference sequence). There are 13 residues in the CDR3. The ends lost 8 bases at V and 8 bases at J; junction bases unmatched: 10.

The rearrangement links TRBV11-2 to TRBJ1-5; D ambiguous. The CDR3 totals 15 residues. CDR1 SGHAT and CDR2 FQNNGV come from the germline V gene. V was trimmed by 0 bases and J by 2 bases, leaving 8 bases between them. CDR3 sequence: CASSLEAGGNQPQHF. The CDR3 bases are TGTGCCAGCAGCTTAGAAGCTGGGGGCAATCAGCCCCAGCATTTT.

This clone showed up just once. This chain connects TRBV10-3 to TRBJ1-2; no reliable D call. V lost 3 bases to trimming and J lost 7 bases, with 15 bases between them. Germline CDR1 and CDR2: ENHRY and SYGVKD. The CDR3 is made up of 14 amino acids. For the CDR3, the DNA is TGTGCCATCAGTGATTCTTTGTGGGTTCGTGGCTACACCTTC. Amino acids: CAISDSLWVRGYTF.

The chain employs TRBV4-3 and TRBJ1-2; D unresolved. This CDR3 spans 14 amino acids. The V end was cut by 0 bases, the J end by 6 bases, with 11 bases between. The germline V gene encodes CDR1 LGHNA and CDR2 YSLEER. The CDR3 here is CASSQDRSGHGYTF. The CDR3 DNA follows: TGCGCCAGCAGCCAAGACAGGTCCGGGCATGGCTACACCTTC.

The rearrangement joins TRBV5-3 to TRBJ2-2, with TRBD1 identical over 7 bases. Being an ORF, TRBV5-3 has a function that is uncertain. With 4 bases clipped from V and 2 bases from J, the junction kept 5 bases outside the gene matches. There are 15 residues in the CDR3. The CDR3 is CARSIQGPNTGELFF. CDR3 sequence (DNA): TGTGCCAGAAGCATACAGGGGCCCAACACCGGGGAGCTGTTTTTT.

The chain carries TRBV4-2 and TRBJ2-1; 11 nucleotides match TRBD2. The ends lost 0 bases at V and 3 bases at J; junction bases unmatched: 7. Germline CDR1 LGHNA, CDR2 YNFKEQ. The CDR3 is made up of 18 amino acids. The DNA of the CDR3 is TGTGCCAGCAGCCAAGATGGCGGGACTAGCGGAATCTACAATGAGCAGTTCTTC. Protein product: CASSQDGGTSGIYNEQFF.

The V and J genes are TRBV5-1 and TRBJ2-7; TRBD1 might be the D (6 bases). Trimming cost V 4 bases and J 4 bases, with 9 bases left between them. The CDR3 extends over 12 amino acids. Germline assignment: CDR1 SGHRS and CDR2 YFSETQ. The CDR3 loop is CASSVTGYEQYF. The DNA of the CDR3 is TGCGCCAGCAGCGTTACAGGGTACGAGCAGTACTTC.

The rearrangement uses TRBV9 and TRBJ2-2; D unclear. V was cut by 4 bases and J by 6 bases, with 7 bases left in between. The length of the CDR3 is 12 residues. Germline V gene lookup returns CDR1 SGDLS and CDR2 YYNGEE. The chain's CDR3 is CASSQRPGELFF. The CDR3 DNA sequence: TGTGCCAGCAGCCAGCGTCCCGGGGAGCTGTTTTTT.

V usage is TRBV27 and J usage is TRBJ2-7, with D unclear. Germline lookup yields CDR1 MNHEY and CDR2 SMNVEV (reference sequence). The CDR3 is 13 residues long. The V end was cut by 2 bases, the J end by 3 bases, with 8 bases between. CDR3: CASSLGPSYEQYF. DNA for the CDR3: TGTGCCAGCAGTTTAGGGCCGAGCTACGAGCAGTACTTC.

CDR3 bases: TGTGCCAGCAGTTCGCCGCGGACTAGCGGCACAGATACGCAGTATTTT. It specifies CASSSPRTSGTDTQYF. The genes are TRBV27 and TRBJ2-3; TRBD2 agrees at 9 bases. V lost 4 bases, J lost 1 base, and 6 bases stayed unmatched. Germline CDR1 is MNHEY and CDR2 is SMNVEV (reference sequence). This CDR3 contains 16 residues.

The chain is built from TRBV7-6 and TRBJ2-3, with D possibly TRBD1 on 5 matching bases. The V end was cut by 0 bases, the J end by 0 bases, with 10 bases between. Germline values: CDR1 SGHVS, CDR2 FNYEAQ. The CDR3 runs to 16 residues. The CDR3 reads CASSLATGGSTDTQYF. For the CDR3, the DNA is TGTGCCAGCAGCTTAGCTACAGGCGGAAGCACAGATACGCAGTATTTT.

V usage is TRBV28 and J usage is TRBJ1-5; D gene unclear. The CDR3 is 14 residues long. The germline V gene has CDR1 MDHEN and CDR2 SYDVKM. V was pared by 7 bases and J by 4 bases, with 14 bases between. Written as DNA, the CDR3 is TGTGCCAGCATCGATGGTGGGCGTAATCAGCCCCAGCATTTT. This gives the protein CASIDGGRNQPQHF.

This chain joins TRBV7-8 and TRBJ1-4, with 7 bases identical to TRBD1. Germline CDR1 SGHVS, CDR2 FQNEAQ. V was clipped by 5 bases and J by 4 bases; unmatched bases: 13. The CDR3 contains 17 residues. This CDR3 reads CASSLDPDREYNEKLFF. CDR3 sequence (DNA): TGTGCCAGCAGCCTAGACCCTGACAGGGAGTATAATGAAAAACTGTTTTTT.

This rearrangement joins TRBV6-1 to TRBJ1-1; D may be TRBD1 (5 bases). Trimming removed 8 bases at V and 0 bases at J, with 13 bases between. This CDR3 has 14 amino acids. The germline CDR1 and CDR2 sequences are MNHNS and SASEGT. The CDR3 nucleotides are TGTGCCAGCCGGGACTATGCTATGAACACTGAAGCTTTCTTT. It yields the protein CASRDYAMNTEAFF.

The chain carries TRBV10-3 and TRBJ1-1, with D possibly being TRBD1 (5 bases). Germline CDR1 reads ENHRY; CDR2 reads SYGVKD. This CDR3 has 11 residues. The V gene lost 8 bases and the J gene lost 8 bases, with 12 bases spanning the gap. CDR3: CAIGGGVEAFF. The DNA for the CDR3 is TGTGCCATCGGCGGAGGGGTAGAAGCTTTCTTT.

This clone was observed once. The chain couples TRBV7-9 to TRBJ2-7, with TRBD1 matching over 9 bases. The CDR3 has 16 residues. After removal of 6 bases from V and 2 bases from J, the junction contained 11 bases not matched to a gene. The germline CDR1 and CDR2 sequences are SEHNR and FQNEAQ (reference sequence). The CDR3 sequence is CASSSPDRGSPYEQYF. The CDR3 nucleotides are TGTGCCAGCAGTTCCCCCGACAGGGGGAGCCCCTACGAGCAGTACTTC.

This chain uses TRBV4-1 with TRBJ2-5, with D possibly being TRBD2 (5 bases). The germline V gene has CDR1 MGHRA and CDR2 YSYEKL. CDR3 length: 17 amino acids. V gave up 1 base and J gave up 2 bases, with 17 bases separating them. CDR3: CASSQVPLGRGQETQYF. CDR3 bases: TGCGCCAGCAGCCAAGTTCCCCTAGGGAGAGGTCAAGAGACCCAGTACTTC.

This chain uses TRBV9 with TRBJ1-2; possibly TRBD1 for D (5 bases). The V gene's germline CDR1 is SGDLS and CDR2 YYNGEE. Between the trimmed V and J ends, which lost 0 bases and 6 bases, there was a span of 18 bases. CDR3 length equals 16 residues. The CDR3 DNA follows: TGTGCCAGCAGCGTAGCCCCCAAGACCCGGGACGATGGCTACACCTTC. It translates to CASSVAPKTRDDGYTF.

This clone appeared once. This rearrangement joins TRBV19 to TRBJ2-1; D ambiguous. V lost 1 base and J lost 10, with 14 bases in between. CDR3 length equals 14 residues. Germline CDR1 is LNHDA and CDR2 is SQIVND (reference sequence). This CDR3 is CASSIGLASMEQFF. CDR3 DNA: TGTGCCAGTAGTATAGGGTTGGCCTCGATGGAGCAGTTCTTC.

DNA for the CDR3: TGTGCCAGCAGCCGGGCCGGGGGGGAGACCCAGTACTTC. This codes for CASSRAGGETQYF. J is TRBJ2-5 and V is TRBV7-8; 7 nucleotides agree with TRBD2. CDR1 and CDR2 (germline): SGHVS, FQNEAQ. Trimming at V came to 5 bases and at J to 5 bases, leaving 5 bases not matched to a gene. The CDR3 consists of 13 residues.

Turning to this clone: Other DNA sequences of this sample code for an identical CDR3. The rearrangement links TRBV7-2 to TRBJ1-4; D not resolved. CDR1 and CDR2 (germline): SGHTA, FQGNSA. CDR3 length: 14 amino acids. Trimming took 1 base from V and 3 from J, leaving 6 bases between them. The CDR3 reads CASSLGQANEKLFF. CDR3 nucleotide sequence: TGTGCCAGCAGCTTAGGGCAGGCTAATGAAAAACTGTTTTTT. Combining the CDR3 with reference TRBV7-2 and TRBJ1-4 gives the whole variable domain GAGVSQSPSNKVTEKGKDVELRCDPISGHTALYWYRQSLGQGLEFLIYFQGNSAPDKSGLPSDRFSAERTGGSVSTLTIQRTQQEDSAVYLCASSLGQANEKLFFGSGTQLSVL.

V gene TRBV9 combines with J gene TRBJ2-5, with D hard to call. CDR3 length equals 14 residues. The ends were cut back, 0 bases at V and 0 bases at J, with 6 bases in the middle. Germline V gene data show CDR1 as SGDLS and CDR2 as YYNGEE. The CDR3 loop is CASSVDSYQETQYF. CDR3 bases: TGTGCCAGCAGCGTAGACAGTTACCAAGAGACCCAGTACTTC.

The gene calls are TRBV6-6 and TRBJ2-5; D is tentatively TRBD1 or TRBD2 (5 bases each). There are 15 residues in the CDR3. The germline V gene encodes CDR1 MNHNY and CDR2 SVGAGI (reference sequence). Trimming pared 2 bases from V and 2 bases from J, leaving 12 bases between. The CDR3 loop reads CASSYPGRLQETQYF. CDR3 in DNA: TGTGCCAGCAGTTACCCGGGACGGCTACAAGAGACCCAGTACTTC.

The J gene is TRBJ2-3, the V gene TRBV30; no definite D call. Germline V gene lookup returns CDR1 GTSNPN and CDR2 SVGIG (reference sequence). V was pared by 2 bases and J by 7 bases, with 4 bases between. CDR3 length equals 10 residues. Here the CDR3 DNA reads TGTGCCTGGAGTAGAAATACGCAGTATTTT. Encoded protein: CAWSRNTQYF.

The V call is TRBV13, the J call TRBJ1-2, with a tentative D call TRBD1 (5 bases). Trimming cost V 0 bases and J 3 bases, with 8 bases left between them. Germline CDR1 is PRHDT and CDR2 is FYEKMQ (reference sequence). This CDR3 has 14 residues. The DNA of the CDR3 is TGTGCCAGCAGCTTAGGACAGGAGGACTATGGCTACACCTTC. Translated, it gives CASSLGQEDYGYTF.

J is TRBJ2-3 and V is TRBV18; no definite D call. The germline gives CDR1 KGHSH, CDR2 LQKENI. Trimming pared 3 bases from V and 7 bases from J, leaving 5 bases between. CDR3 length equals 11 residues. CDR3 sequence: CASSPENTQYF. The CDR3 nucleotides are TGTGCCAGCTCACCTGAAAATACGCAGTATTTT.

The V and J genes are TRBV7-8 and TRBJ2-2, with 8 nucleotides matching TRBD1. The trim removed 3 bases at V and 1 base at J, leaving 4 bases unmatched. The CDR3 is made up of 16 amino acids. The V gene's germline CDR1 is SGHVS and CDR2 FQNEAQ. CDR3 DNA sequence: TGTGCCAGCAGCTTCCCGGGACAGGTGAACACCGGGGAGCTGTTTTTT. This sequence encodes CASSFPGQVNTGELFF. Full variable domain (remainder filled in from reference TRBV7-8 and TRBJ2-2): GAGVSQSPRYKVAKRGQDVALRCDPISGHVSLFWYQQALGQGPEFLTYFQNEAQLDKSGLPSDRFFAERPEGSVSTLKIQRTQQEDSAVYLCASSFPGQVNTGELFFGEGSRLTVL.